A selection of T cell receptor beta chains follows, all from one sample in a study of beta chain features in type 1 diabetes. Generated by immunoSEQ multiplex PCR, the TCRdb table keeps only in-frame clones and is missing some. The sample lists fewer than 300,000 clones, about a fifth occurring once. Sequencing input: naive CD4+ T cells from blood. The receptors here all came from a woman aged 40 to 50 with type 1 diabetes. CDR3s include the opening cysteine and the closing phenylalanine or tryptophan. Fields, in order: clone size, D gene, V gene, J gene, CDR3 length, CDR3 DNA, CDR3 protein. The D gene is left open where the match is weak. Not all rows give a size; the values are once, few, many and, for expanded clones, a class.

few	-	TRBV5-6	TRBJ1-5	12	TGTGCCAGCAGTGGGCGTAATCAGCCCCAGCATTTT	CASSGRNQPQHF
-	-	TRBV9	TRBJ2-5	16	TGTGCCAGCAGCGTGTCCGGGACACGAGGCCAAGAGACCCAGTACTTC	CASSVSGTRGQETQYF
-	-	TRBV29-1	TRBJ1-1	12	TGCAGCGCCCAGGGGACGGGGACTGAAGCTTTCTTT	CSAQGTGTEAFF
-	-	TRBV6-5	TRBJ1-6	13	TGTGCCAGCAGTTACGACGGAGATTCACCCCTCCACTTT	CASSYDGDSPLHF
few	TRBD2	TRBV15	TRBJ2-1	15	TGTGCCACCAGCACAGGGAGGGAGACGATCAATGAGCAGTTCTTC	CATSTGRETINEQFF
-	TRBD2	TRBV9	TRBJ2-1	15	TGTGCCAGCAATCTTGGACTAAGCGGGGGCTATGAGCAGTTCTTC	CASNLGLSGGYEQFF
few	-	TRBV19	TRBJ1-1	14	TGTGCCAGTACTGCGACAGGAGTGAACACTGAAGCTTTCTTT	CASTATGVNTEAFF
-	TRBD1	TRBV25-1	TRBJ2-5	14	TGTGCCAGCAGTGGATGGACAGGGATGGAGACCCAGTACTTC	CASSGWTGMETQYF
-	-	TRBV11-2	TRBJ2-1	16	TGTGCCAGCAGCTGGGGTGGCAGCGGCTTATACAATGAGCAGTTCTTC	CASSWGGSGLYNEQFF
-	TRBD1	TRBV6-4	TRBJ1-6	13	TGTGCCAGCAGTCCCTCAGACAGGGGCCCCTTGCACTTT	CASSPSDRGPLHF
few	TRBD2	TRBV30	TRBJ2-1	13	TGTGCCTCGATGGGAGGGGCCTACAATGAGCAGTTCTTC	CASMGGAYNEQFF
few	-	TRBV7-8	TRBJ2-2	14	TGTGCCAGCAGCTTAGATCGCGTCGCCGGGGAGCTGTTTTTT	CASSLDRVAGELFF
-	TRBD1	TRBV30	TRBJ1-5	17	TGTGCCTGGAGTGGAAGGACAGGGGGGTTTATCAATCAGCCCCAGCATTTT	CAWSGRTGGFINQPQHF
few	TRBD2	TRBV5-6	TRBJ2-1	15	TGTGCCAGCAGCCGTCGACTAGCGGGTTGGAATGAGCAGTTCTTC	CASSRRLAGWNEQFF
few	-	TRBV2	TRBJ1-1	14	TGTGCCAGCAGGAGGGAGTCGGTCGACACTGAAGCTTTCTTT	CASRRESVDTEAFF
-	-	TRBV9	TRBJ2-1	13	TGTGCCAGCAGCGCCCGACTGGCCAATGAGCAGTTCTTC	CASSARLANEQFF
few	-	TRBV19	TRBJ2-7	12	TGTGCCAGTAGTCCCGACAGCTACGAGCAGTACTTC	CASSPDSYEQYF
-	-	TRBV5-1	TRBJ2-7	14	TGCGCCAGCAGCTTGGCACAGGGCGCCTACGAGCAGTACTTC	CASSLAQGAYEQYF
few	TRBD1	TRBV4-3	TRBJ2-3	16	TGCGCCAGCAGTCGATCAGGGGGCGATGGGACAGATACGCAGTATTTT	CASSRSGGDGTDTQYF